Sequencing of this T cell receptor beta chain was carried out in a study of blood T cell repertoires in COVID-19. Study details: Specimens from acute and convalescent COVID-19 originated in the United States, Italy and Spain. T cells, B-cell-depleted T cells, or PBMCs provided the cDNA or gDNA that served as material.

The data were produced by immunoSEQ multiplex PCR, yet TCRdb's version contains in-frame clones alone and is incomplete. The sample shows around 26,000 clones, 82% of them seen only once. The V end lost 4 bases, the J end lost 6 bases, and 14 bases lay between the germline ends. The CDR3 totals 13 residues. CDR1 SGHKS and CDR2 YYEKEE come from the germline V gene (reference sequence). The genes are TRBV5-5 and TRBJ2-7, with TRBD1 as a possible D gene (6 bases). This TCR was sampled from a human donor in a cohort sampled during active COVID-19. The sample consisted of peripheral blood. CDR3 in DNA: TGTGCCAGCAGCCGCAGGGGCCCCGGCGAGCAGTACTTC. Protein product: CASSRRGPGEQYF. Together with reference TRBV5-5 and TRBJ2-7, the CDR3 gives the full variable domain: DAGVTQSPTHLIKTRGQQVTLRCSPISGHKSVSWYQQVLGQGPQFIFQYYEKEERGRGNFPDRFSARQFPNYSSELNVNALLLGDSALYLCASSRRGPGEQYFGPGTRLTVT.